Below, 23 T cell receptor beta chains from the same sample are listed, as sequenced in a study of CXCR3-negative and CXCR3-positive naive CD8 T cells. UMI-labeled 5' RACE yielded the TRB cDNA libraries. TCRdb reprocessed the 5' RACE reads; each CDR3 protein has one entry and no DNA is given. In total, the table holds roughly 6,100 distinct CDR3 sequences. The sequencing input was naive CXCR3- CD8+ T cells from blood. Subset specified: CD45RO-CCR7+CD27+CD95- naive CD8+ T cells lacking CXCR3 (TNR3-). The receptors shown here come from a human donor in good health. Some clones in this sample may be carry-over from other donors' samples.

By frequency, this clonotype registers medium-sized. The chain recombines TRBV15 with TRBJ2-1; TCRdb's D call, TRBD1, is unchecked because there is no DNA. The CDR3 covers 13 residues. The germline CDR1 and CDR2 sequences are LNHNV and YYDKDF (reference sequence). The CDR3 sequence: CATSRDRGVEQFF.

Measured by frequency, this clonotype is medium-sized (0.01 to 0.1%). The V gene is TRBV11-2, the J gene TRBJ2-3. CDR3 size: 12 residues. CDR1 is SGHAT, CDR2 FQNNGV, per germline. CDR3 residues: CASSLVPDTQYF.

V and J are TRBV6-6 and TRBJ2-1; the D call of TRBD2 rests on TCRdb alone, since no DNA is present to check it. The CDR3 is made up of 14 amino acids. CDR1 is MNHNY, CDR2 SVGAGI, per germline (reference sequence). The CDR3 sequence: CASSLGLVRNEQFF.

In terms of frequency, this clonotype is medium-sized. This chain joins TRBV15 and TRBJ2-5; TCRdb calls TRBD2, which cannot be checked without DNA. CDR3 length equals 15 residues. Germline lookup yields CDR1 LNHNV and CDR2 YYDKDF (reference sequence). The CDR3 protein is CATSKAGVLRETQYF.

This clonotype is called medium-sized based on its frequency. The J gene is TRBJ2-1, the V gene TRBV28; TCRdb's D call, TRBD1, is unchecked because there is no DNA. CDR3 length: 14 amino acids. Germline V gene data show CDR1 as MDHEN and CDR2 as SYDVKM. The CDR3 protein is CASRGQGGGNEQFF.

In terms of frequency, this clonotype is medium-sized. The V gene is TRBV15, the J gene TRBJ2-2. This CDR3 region has 17 residues. Germline loops: CDR1 LNHNV, CDR2 YYDKDF (reference sequence). CDR3 protein: CATSREWGSANTGELFF.

The V and J genes are TRBV20-1 and TRBJ2-7; TCRdb proposes TRBD2, but this gene call is untestable without DNA. This CDR3 contains 13 residues. Germline V CDR1 and CDR2: DFQATT, SNEGSKA (reference sequence). The CDR3 sequence: CSAPGLAGYEQYF.

The chain combines TRBV29-1 with TRBJ2-1; TCRdb returns TRBD1, unconfirmable since there is no DNA. The CDR3 totals 14 residues. The germline gives CDR1 SQVTM, CDR2 ANQGSEA. The CDR3 spells CSVDPDSSYNEQFF.

The chain combines TRBV12-3 or TRBV12-4 with TRBJ1-3; absent DNA, TCRdb's TRBD1 call cannot be checked. CDR3 length: 14 amino acids. The CDR3 sequence is CASSGQDSGNTIYF.

This clonotype is classed as medium-sized (0.01 to 0.1%) by frequency. V gene TRBV12-3 or TRBV12-4 combines with J gene TRBJ1-1. The CDR3 is made up of 13 amino acids. The CDR3 loop reads CASTAWGNTEAFF.

This chain uses TRBV29-1 with TRBJ2-3; TCRdb selects TRBD1, and the lack of DNA leaves this call unchecked. The germline CDR1 and CDR2 sequences are SQVTM and ANQGSEA. CDR3 length equals 15 residues. The CDR3 is CSVNTGGARLDTKYF.

The genes are TRBV4-3 and TRBJ2-3; TCRdb gives TRBD1 as the D gene, but with no DNA this cannot be confirmed. CDR1 LGHNA and CDR2 YSLEER come from the germline V gene. The CDR3 covers 13 residues. The CDR3 reads CASLSGAPDTQYF.

Considering frequency, this clonotype is medium-sized (0.01 to 0.1%). The rearrangement joins TRBV24-1 to TRBJ2-2; the D gene TCRdb calls, TRBD2, cannot be checked with no DNA. The CDR3 runs 15 residues. Germline V gene data show CDR1 as KGHDR and CDR2 as SFDVKD. CDR3 in amino acids: CATSEGTLNTGELFF.

The V call is TRBV28, the J call TRBJ2-2; TCRdb's D call, TRBD2, is unchecked because there is no DNA. Germline V gene lookup returns CDR1 MDHEN and CDR2 SYDVKM. CDR3 length: 14 amino acids. This CDR3 is CASTGPSDTGELFF.

The chain uses TRBV11-2 and TRBJ2-7; the D call of TRBD1 rests on TCRdb alone, since no DNA is present to check it. The germline V gene encodes CDR1 SGHAT and CDR2 FQNNGV. This CDR3 region has 17 residues. CDR3 residues: CASSLVGAAGGAYEQYF.

Considering frequency, this clonotype is medium-sized (0.01 to 0.1%). This sequence joins TRBV15 and TRBJ1-1; the D gene TCRdb calls, TRBD1, cannot be checked with no DNA. The CDR3 has 19 residues. Germline-derived CDR1 and CDR2 are LNHNV and YYDKDF (reference sequence). The CDR3 reads CATSRVLGRNLRRDTEAFF.

This rearrangement joins TRBV5-6 to TRBJ2-7; TCRdb gives TRBD2 as the D gene, but with no DNA this cannot be confirmed. Germline values: CDR1 SGHDT, CDR2 YYEEEE. The CDR3 spans 14 residues. The CDR3 is CASSLVGEGYEQYF. The full variable domain, rest sourced from reference TRBV5-6 and TRBJ2-7, is DAGVTQSPTHLIKTRGQQVTLRCSPKSGHDTVSWYQQALGQGPQFIFQYYEEEERQRGNFPDRFSGHQFPNYSSELNVNALLLGDSALYLCASSLVGEGYEQYFGPGTRLTVT.

This clonotype registers medium-sized (0.01 to 0.1%) by frequency. The V gene is TRBV12-3 or TRBV12-4, the J gene TRBJ2-3; TCRdb indicates TRBD2, and absent DNA this call remains unverified. The CDR3 loop spans 15 amino acids. The CDR3 here is CASSSPRGRLDTQYF.

By frequency, this clonotype registers medium-sized. The rearrangement links TRBV11-3 to TRBJ2-2; checking the TCRdb D call of TRBD1 is not possible without DNA. This CDR3 contains 15 residues. Germline V gene lookup returns CDR1 SGHNT and CDR2 YENEEA. This CDR3 reads CASSLQGLNTGELFF.

In terms of frequency, this clonotype is medium-sized. This chain uses TRBV27 with TRBJ2-1. The CDR3 sequence is 15 residues long. Germline V gene data show CDR1 as MNHEY and CDR2 as SMNVEV (reference sequence). CDR3: CASSPTTRSYNEQFF.

In terms of frequency, this clonotype is medium-sized. This chain uses TRBV15 with TRBJ2-1. The CDR3 loop spans 16 amino acids. Germline assignment: CDR1 LNHNV and CDR2 YYDKDF (reference sequence). CDR3 in amino acids: CATSRGVQRVNNEQFF.

This clonotype is called medium-sized (0.01 to 0.1%) based on its frequency. The V gene is TRBV19, the J gene TRBJ2-4; the D call from TCRdb, TRBD2, cannot be confirmed without DNA. CDR3 length: 16 amino acids. Germline CDR1 reads LNHDA; CDR2 reads SQIVND (reference sequence). CDR3 in amino acids: CASSPDLVRAKNIQYF.

The chain couples TRBV10-2 to TRBJ1-5. This CDR3 comprises 14 residues. Germline-derived CDR1 and CDR2 are WSHSY and SAAADI. CDR3 sequence: CASSEGRINQPQHF.